The 27 T cell receptor beta chains in this list originate from one sample, sequenced in a study of blood T cell repertoires in COVID-19. TCRdb's table, derived via immunoSEQ multiplex PCR, lists solely in-frame clones and lacks some. The sample lists around 160,000 clones, more than 75% occurring once. Sample: PBMCs or T cells enriched from blood (not recorded which). The receptors derive from a man between 40 and 49 years old who had recovered from COVID-19.

The chain combines TRBV7-9 with TRBJ1-6; TRBD1 agrees at 9 bases. The CDR3 length is 15 residues. Unmatched junction bases numbered 9, after V lost 2 bases and J lost 13 bases. The germline V gene has CDR1 SEHNR and CDR2 FQNEAQ (reference sequence). The CDR3 DNA reads as TGTGCCAGCAGCTTAAACCGGGACAGGGTGTCCCCCCTCCACTTT. Translated, it gives CASSLNRDRVSPLHF.

The J gene is TRBJ1-2, the V gene TRBV19; TRBD1 might be the D (6 bases). Germline CDR1 reads LNHDA; CDR2 reads SQIVND (reference sequence). The germline V and J ends were trimmed by 5 bases and 6 bases, with 19 bases remaining between them. CDR3 length: 15 amino acids. The CDR3 is CASSPFTGGADGYTF. The CDR3 DNA sequence: TGTGCCAGTAGTCCTTTCACGGGGGGCGCGGATGGCTACACCTTC.

The chain carries TRBV6-1 and TRBJ2-3; TRBD2 aligns across 10 bases. CDR3 length: 15 residues. Germline CDR1 MNHNS, CDR2 SASEGT. V dropped 1 base and J dropped 5; count of bases not matched to a gene: 3. The CDR3 DNA is TGTGCCAGCAGTGAAGGAGCGGGGGGGCGAGATACGCAGTATTTT. Amino acids: CASSEGAGGRDTQYF.

The chain has TRBV7-3 and TRBJ2-2; TRBD2 aligns across 8 bases. The CDR3 extends over 14 amino acids. The germline V gene encodes CDR1 SGHTA and CDR2 FQGTGA. V shed 4 bases and J 5 bases; nucleotides not matched to a gene: 3. Here the CDR3 reads CASSSGGLTGELFF. CDR3 nucleotides: TGTGCCAGCAGCTCGGGGGGGCTTACCGGGGAGCTGTTTTTT.

CDR3 in DNA: TGTGCAAGTCGCGACGGGGGGCGAGGATACAATGAGCAGTTCTTC. Amino acid sequence: CASRDGGRGYNEQFF. The chain couples TRBV12-2 to TRBJ2-1; the table's D gene call, TRBD2, was not cross checked with the DNA. TRBV12-2 is flagged as a pseudogene. CDR3 size: 15 residues.

The rearrangement links TRBV6-5 to TRBJ1-6; TRBD1 matches 7 bases. Germline V CDR1 and CDR2: MNHEY, SVGAGI. The CDR3 loop spans 10 amino acids. Unmatched junction bases numbered 2, after V lost 2 bases and J lost 19 bases. In DNA, the CDR3 is TGTGCCAGCAGTTACCGGACAGGTCACTTT. Translation gives CASSYRTGHF.

A single count supports this clone. CDR3 region: CASTDRAGSPLHF. CDR3 bases: TGTGCCAGCACCGACAGGGCGGGTTCACCCCTCCACTTT. The chain carries TRBV6-5 and TRBJ1-6; TRBD1 agrees at 7 bases. This CDR3 has 13 amino acids. V gave up 7 bases and J gave up 9 bases; unmatched junction bases: 6. The germline gives CDR1 MNHEY, CDR2 SVGAGI.

The genes are TRBV9 and TRBJ2-3; TRBD2 agrees at 12 bases. The CDR3 consists of 17 residues. Losses at the gene ends were 1 base for V and 4 bases for J; bases not matched to a gene: 7. Looked up from germline, CDR1 is SGDLS and CDR2 is YYNGEE. CDR3 sequence reads: CASSVNLAGGTPDTQYF. The CDR3 DNA reads TGTGCCAGCAGCGTAAATCTAGCGGGGGGGACACCAGATACGCAGTATTTT.

The chain couples TRBV7-2 to TRBJ2-3; TRBD2 matches 12 bases. The CDR3 length is 18 residues. V was pared by 0 bases and J by 8 bases, with 12 bases of the junction left unmatched. Germline loops: CDR1 SGHTA, CDR2 FQGNSA. Here the CDR3 reads CASSLAGASGGAGATQYF. The CDR3 DNA is TGTGCCAGCAGCTTAGCGGGCGCTAGCGGGGGGGCAGGAGCTACGCAGTATTTT.

The rearrangement joins TRBV6-5 to TRBJ1-2; D possibly corresponds to TRBD1 (6 bases). Germline V lookup: CDR1 MNHEY, CDR2 SVGAGI. V was clipped by 0 bases and J by 5 bases, with 7 bases between them. The CDR3 covers 13 residues. DNA for the CDR3: TGTGCCAGCAGTTACTCTCAGGGGTATGGCTACACCTTC. The encoded protein is CASSYSQGYGYTF.

The V gene is TRBV27, the J gene TRBJ1-2; TRBD1 matches at 8 bases. The CDR3 covers 13 residues. Per germline, CDR1 MNHEY and CDR2 SMNVEV (reference sequence). The V and J ends lost 7 bases and 6 bases, in that order; junction bases with no gene match: 7. CDR3 region: CASTVGQGHGYTF. The CDR3 DNA sequence: TGTGCCAGCACCGTAGGACAGGGTCATGGCTACACCTTC.

On this clone itself: The sample holds other DNA sequences that translate to the same CDR3. This sequence joins TRBV7-3 and TRBJ2-5, with a possible D match to TRBD2 (6 bases). The CDR3 length is 15 residues. V dropped 2 bases and J dropped 5 bases, with 15 bases sitting between them. Per germline, CDR1 SGHTA and CDR2 FQGTGA. Here the CDR3 reads CASSLGSRETETQYF. Written as DNA, the CDR3 is TGTGCCAGCAGCTTAGGTAGCCGGGAGACGGAGACCCAGTACTTC.

The chain recombines TRBV9 with TRBJ2-2; 7 nucleotides align to TRBD1. CDR3 length: 13 residues. The V gene's germline CDR1 is SGDLS and CDR2 YYNGEE. V lost 3 bases, J lost 6 bases, and 2 bases stayed unmatched. The CDR3 sequence is CASSETGSGELFF. The CDR3 nucleotides read TGTGCCAGCAGCGAGACAGGGTCCGGGGAGCTGTTTTTT.

The chain is built from TRBV24-1 and TRBJ1-1; D gene uncertain. V was clipped by 4 bases and J by 0 bases, with 5 bases between them. The CDR3 length is 13 residues. Germline V gene data show CDR1 as KGHDR and CDR2 as SFDVKD. The CDR3 DNA reads TGTGCCACCAGTGAGGGCTTGAACACTGAAGCTTTCTTT. Protein sequence: CATSEGLNTEAFF.

The genes are TRBV30 and TRBJ2-7; 14 bases are shared with TRBD2. The V and J ends lost 4 bases and 4 bases, in that order; junction bases with no gene match: 12. The germline gives CDR1 GTSNPN, CDR2 SVGIG (reference sequence). The CDR3 has 17 amino acids. DNA for the CDR3: TGTGCCTGGATGAAGACTAGCGGGGGGGCCAACTTTTACGAGCAGTACGTC. Residues: CAWMKTSGGANFYEQYV.

The chain links TRBV7-8 to TRBJ1-5; 11 bases agree with TRBD1. Trimming took 5 bases from V and 12 from J; bases not matched to a gene: 3. CDR3 length: 12 amino acids. Germline-derived CDR1 and CDR2 are SGHVS and FQNEAQ. The CDR3 region is CASSTGTGGQHF. In DNA, the CDR3 is TGTGCCAGCAGCACGGGGACAGGGGGCCAGCATTTT. The full variable domain, with the rest looked up from reference TRBV7-8 and TRBJ1-5, is GAGVSQSPRYKVAKRGQDVALRCDPISGHVSLFWYQQALGQGPEFLTYFQNEAQLDKSGLPSDRFFAERPEGSVSTLKIQRTQQEDSAVYLCASSTGTGGQHFGDGTRLSIL.

V usage is TRBV5-1 and J usage is TRBJ2-2; D possibly corresponds to TRBD1 (6 bases). Germline V CDR1 and CDR2: SGHRS, YFSETQ. There are 14 residues in the CDR3. The ends were cut back, 7 bases at V and 2 bases at J, with 12 bases in the middle. The CDR3 DNA sequence: TGCGCCAGCTTTTGGACAGCTAACACCGGGGAGCTGTTTTTT. Translation: CASFWTANTGELFF. The full variable domain, its missing parts supplied by reference TRBV5-1 and TRBJ2-2, is KAGVTQTPRYLIKTRGQQVTLSCSPISGHRSVSWYQQTPGQGLQFLFEYFSETQRNKGNFPGRFSGRQFSNSRSEMNVSTLELGDSALYLCASFWTANTGELFFGEGSRLTVL.

This chain links TRBV2 with TRBJ2-5; tentative D call: TRBD2 (5 bases). In germline, CDR1 is SNHLY, CDR2 FYNNEI. With 6 bases removed from V and 7 bases from J, the gap between germline ends came to 24 bases. The CDR3 extends over 16 amino acids. The CDR3 reads CASSVSTTGVGGTQYF. DNA of the CDR3: TGTGCCAGCAGCGTCTCTACTACCGGGGTCGGAGGGACCCAGTACTTC.

The gene calls are TRBV6-1 and TRBJ1-1; no reliable D call. The germline V and J ends were trimmed by 10 bases and 1 base, with 10 bases remaining between them. Germline V CDR1 and CDR2: MNHNS, SASEGT. The CDR3 loop spans 12 amino acids. The CDR3 DNA follows: TGTGCCACCTTCCTCGGGAACACTGAAGCTTTCTTT. Amino acids: CATFLGNTEAFF.

The genes are TRBV9 and TRBJ1-2, with 7 bases aligning to TRBD1. The CDR3 has 14 amino acids. CDR1 SGDLS and CDR2 YYNGEE come from the germline V gene. The V and J ends lost 4 bases and 4 bases, in that order; junction bases with no gene match: 7. Here the CDR3 reads CASSPQGGGYGYTF. CDR3 sequence (DNA): TGTGCCAGCAGCCCCCAGGGGGGTGGCTATGGCTACACCTTC.

This rearrangement joins TRBV12-3 or TRBV12-4 to TRBJ1-2; a weak D match, TRBD1 (5 bases). The CDR3 spans 13 residues. V lost 6 bases and J lost 8, with 16 bases in between. The CDR3 loop reads CASSPGGMLGYTF. CDR3 nucleotide sequence: TGTGCCAGCAGCCCCGGGGGGATGTTGGGCTACACCTTC.

J is TRBJ2-4 and V is TRBV6-1, with D tentatively TRBD1 (5 bases). The germline gives CDR1 MNHNS, CDR2 SASEGT. CDR3 length: 15 residues. With 3 bases removed from V and 1 base from J, the gap between germline ends came to 10 bases. CDR3 region: CASSDVRVAKNIQYF. For the CDR3, the DNA is TGTGCCAGCAGTGATGTCAGGGTGGCCAAAAACATTCAGTACTTC.

The chain uses TRBV28 and TRBJ2-3, with 10 nucleotides matching TRBD2. This CDR3 is 16 amino acids long. Germline values: CDR1 MDHEN, CDR2 SYDVKM. V trimming: 3 bases; J trimming: 14 bases; junction bases outside the gene matches: 17. The CDR3 DNA is TGTGCCAGCAGTTTTCCTCAGGGACTATTTAGCGGGGGGCCGTATTTT. Translated: CASSFPQGLFSGGPYF.

V and J are TRBV2 and TRBJ2-5; D possibly corresponds to TRBD2 (5 bases). This CDR3 is 15 amino acids long. Deletions cut 3 bases from V and 5 bases from J, with 16 bases between. CDR1 and CDR2 from the germline V gene are SNHLY and FYNNEI. CDR3 sequence reads: CASSDLDGDRETQYF. CDR3 nucleotide sequence: TGTGCCAGCAGTGACCTTGACGGGGATAGGGAGACCCAGTACTTC.

J is TRBJ1-2 and V is TRBV4-1; D not certain. This CDR3 spans 13 amino acids. Germline V gene data show CDR1 as MGHRA and CDR2 as YSYEKL. Trimming shortened V by 3 bases and J by 4 bases, and 9 bases separated the two germline ends. The CDR3 loop is CASSHSTFYGYTF. CDR3 nucleotide sequence: TGCGCCAGCAGCCATTCGACTTTCTATGGCTACACCTTC.

The chain carries TRBV7-2 and TRBJ2-6, with D possibly TRBD1 on 5 matching bases. CDR1 is SGHTA, CDR2 FQGNSA, per germline. The CDR3 runs to 17 residues. The V end was cut by 1 base, the J end by 4 bases, with 14 bases between. The CDR3, as DNA: TGTGCCAGCAGCTTAGAGTATGGGGCGCCAGGGGCCAACGTCCTGACTTTC. Its translation: CASSLEYGAPGANVLTF.

The rearrangement uses TRBV7-2 and TRBJ2-3, with TRBD2 matching over 11 bases. V was pared by 3 bases and J by 4 bases, with 3 bases of the junction left unmatched. Germline V gene sequence: CDR1 SGHTA, CDR2 FQGNSA. The CDR3 is made up of 15 amino acids. CDR3 loop: CASSFLAGGADTQYF. The CDR3 DNA reads as TGTGCCAGCAGCTTTTTAGCGGGGGGGGCAGATACGCAGTATTTT.